A selection of T cell receptor beta chains follows, all from one sample in a study of CD8+ T cells in alopecia areata. Sequenced by immunoSEQ multiplex PCR; TCRdb stores in-frame clones only, minus some. Of roughly 150,000 clones listed, roughly 48% are singletons. Sequenced material: CD4+ T cells sorted from blood. The receptors shown here come from a human donor with alopecia areata. CDR3s include the opening cysteine and the closing phenylalanine or tryptophan. Fields, in order: J gene, clone size, V gene, D gene, CDR3 DNA, CDR3 protein. D genes are given only for firm matches. Size is omitted from some rows. Given values are once, few, many or a class for expanded clones.

J gene: TRBJ2-7
clone size: NA
V gene: TRBV28
D gene: NA
CDR3 DNA: TGTGCCAGCAGGTACAGGGACCACGAGCAGTACTTC
CDR3 protein: CASRYRDHEQYF

J gene: TRBJ2-5
clone size: NA
V gene: TRBV29-1
D gene: TRBD1
CDR3 DNA: TGCAGCGTTGATCGGACAGGGAACCAAGAGACCCAGTACTTC
CDR3 protein: CSVDRTGNQETQYF

J gene: TRBJ2-5
clone size: few
V gene: TRBV7-2
D gene: TRBD1
CDR3 DNA: TGTGCCAGCAGCACATCGACAGGGCGAGGAGAGGAGACCCAGTACTTC
CDR3 protein: CASSTSTGRGEETQYF

J gene: TRBJ1-2
clone size: NA
V gene: TRBV7-2
D gene: TRBD1
CDR3 DNA: TGTGCCAGCAGCTCATACCGAAAGGGGGCTGGCTATGGCTACACCTTC
CDR3 protein: CASSSYRKGAGYGYTF

J gene: TRBJ2-1
clone size: few
V gene: TRBV7-9
D gene: TRBD1
CDR3 DNA: TGTGCCAGCAACACCGGGACAGGGGACAATGAGCAGTTCTTC
CDR3 protein: CASNTGTGDNEQFF

J gene: TRBJ2-2
clone size: few
V gene: TRBV14
D gene: NA
CDR3 DNA: TGTGCCAGCAGCCCGGGGCCCGGGAGGGAGCTGTTTTTT
CDR3 protein: CASSPGPGRELFF

J gene: TRBJ2-5
clone size: NA
V gene: TRBV29-1
D gene: NA
CDR3 DNA: TGCAGCGCCGGGACGGTGCTCTTGAAGACCCAGTACTTC
CDR3 protein: CSAGTVLLKTQYF

J gene: TRBJ2-7
clone size: NA
V gene: TRBV29-1
D gene: NA
CDR3 DNA: TGCAGCGTTGAAGCGGGGGACGAGCAGTACTTC
CDR3 protein: CSVEAGDEQYF

J gene: TRBJ2-2
clone size: NA
V gene: TRBV30
D gene: TRBD2
CDR3 DNA: TGTGCCTGGAGTGTGCTAGCGGCTGCTACCGGGGAGCTGTTTTTT
CDR3 protein: CAWSVLAAATGELFF

J gene: TRBJ2-5
clone size: NA
V gene: TRBV25-1
D gene: TRBD2
CDR3 DNA: TGTGCCAGCCAACTGGGACTAGCGGAGGTAGAGACCCAGTACTTC
CDR3 protein: CASQLGLAEVETQYF

J gene: TRBJ2-7
clone size: few
V gene: TRBV27
D gene: NA
CDR3 DNA: TGTGCCAGCAGTTTCATCGGTATTTCCTACGAGCAGTACTTC
CDR3 protein: CASSFIGISYEQYF

J gene: TRBJ2-5
clone size: once
V gene: TRBV9
D gene: NA
CDR3 DNA: TGTGCCAGCAGCGCAAGACCGGGACAAGAGACCCAGTACTTC
CDR3 protein: CASSARPGQETQYF

J gene: TRBJ2-7
clone size: few
V gene: TRBV29-1
D gene: TRBD2
CDR3 DNA: TGCAGCGCCCTAGCGGCCTACTCCTACGAGCAGTACTTC
CDR3 protein: CSALAAYSYEQYF

J gene: TRBJ2-7
clone size: once
V gene: TRBV5-1
D gene: TRBD2
CDR3 DNA: TGCGCCAGCAGCCTGGGACTAGCGGGGGACTCCTCCTACGAGCAGTACTTC
CDR3 protein: CASSLGLAGDSSYEQYF

J gene: TRBJ2-7
clone size: NA
V gene: TRBV7-9
D gene: NA
CDR3 DNA: TGTGCCAGCACCCTAGCAAATACCTACGAGCAGTACTTC
CDR3 protein: CASTLANTYEQYF

J gene: TRBJ1-1
clone size: NA
V gene: TRBV30
D gene: NA
CDR3 DNA: TGTGCCTGGAGTAAAGGGGGTTTTACTGAAGCTTTCTTT
CDR3 protein: CAWSKGGFTEAFF

J gene: TRBJ1-1
clone size: few
V gene: TRBV20-1
D gene: NA
CDR3 DNA: TGCAGTGCTAGATCATCCACTGAAGCTTTCTTT
CDR3 protein: CSARSSTEAFF

J gene: TRBJ1-2
clone size: few
V gene: TRBV28
D gene: NA
CDR3 DNA: TGTGCCAGCAGTAGCCTTGGGGGTTACCCGGCCTTC
CDR3 protein: CASSSLGGYPAF

J gene: TRBJ2-7
clone size: NA
V gene: TRBV7-9
D gene: TRBD2
CDR3 DNA: TGTGCCAGCAGCGAAGTGGGTTTGTCTAGCGGGATGGACGAGCAGTACTTC
CDR3 protein: CASSEVGLSSGMDEQYF

J gene: TRBJ1-2
clone size: NA
V gene: TRBV7-9
D gene: NA
CDR3 DNA: TGTGCCAGCAGCCAACGCGGGGCTGAAGGCTACACCTTC
CDR3 protein: CASSQRGAEGYTF

J gene: TRBJ2-7
clone size: NA
V gene: TRBV6-6
D gene: NA
CDR3 DNA: TGTGCCAGCAGTTACAGGCCGACAGGTTTCATAGAGCAGTACTTC
CDR3 protein: CASSYRPTGFIEQYF

J gene: TRBJ2-1
clone size: NA
V gene: TRBV29-1
D gene: TRBD2
CDR3 DNA: TGCAGCGTGATTCTAGCGGGGGGCTCCTACAATGAGCAGTTCTTC
CDR3 protein: CSVILAGGSYNEQFF

J gene: TRBJ2-5
clone size: NA
V gene: TRBV5-1
D gene: NA
CDR3 DNA: TGCGCCAGCAGCTTACAACAAGAGACCCAGTACTTC
CDR3 protein: CASSLQQETQYF

J gene: TRBJ1-1
clone size: NA
V gene: TRBV5-1
D gene: TRBD1
CDR3 DNA: TGCGCCAGCAGCTTGGGAGGGGGCGGTACTGAAGCTTTCTTT
CDR3 protein: CASSLGGGGTEAFF

J gene: TRBJ2-3
clone size: few
V gene: TRBV7-2
D gene: NA
CDR3 DNA: TGTGCCAGCAGCTTAACGGGTTACACGCAGTATTTT
CDR3 protein: CASSLTGYTQYF

J gene: TRBJ2-5
clone size: few
V gene: TRBV28
D gene: TRBD2
CDR3 DNA: TGTGCCAGCACTAGCGGAATACAAGAGACCCAGTACTTC
CDR3 protein: CASTSGIQETQYF

J gene: TRBJ2-1
clone size: NA
V gene: TRBV5-1
D gene: NA
CDR3 DNA: TGCGCCAGCAGCTTGACGCTTGATGAGCAGTTCTTC
CDR3 protein: CASSLTLDEQFF

J gene: TRBJ1-5
clone size: few
V gene: TRBV19
D gene: TRBD1
CDR3 DNA: TGTGCCAGTAGTGCCAGGGGGGTTGTCGATCAGCCCCAGCATTTT
CDR3 protein: CASSARGVVDQPQHF

J gene: TRBJ1-2
clone size: NA
V gene: TRBV29-1
D gene: TRBD1
CDR3 DNA: TGCAGCGCCGCCGGGACAGGGGGATATGGCTACACCTTC
CDR3 protein: CSAAGTGGYGYTF

J gene: TRBJ2-6
clone size: NA
V gene: TRBV7-3
D gene: NA
CDR3 DNA: TGTGCCAGCAGCCGGGACTCTGGGGCCAACGTCCTGACTTTC
CDR3 protein: CASSRDSGANVLTF

J gene: TRBJ2-5
clone size: NA
V gene: TRBV5-1
D gene: NA
CDR3 DNA: TGCGCCAGCAGCTTGGAAGGGGCGAAGACCCAGTACTTC
CDR3 protein: CASSLEGAKTQYF

J gene: TRBJ2-5
clone size: few
V gene: TRBV18
D gene: NA
CDR3 DNA: TGTGCCAGCTCACCTTTGGGGACACCAAGACAAGAGACCCAGTACTTC
CDR3 protein: CASSPLGTPRQETQYF

J gene: TRBJ2-3
clone size: NA
V gene: TRBV27
D gene: NA
CDR3 DNA: TGTGCCAGCACCCGATCGGGCACAGATACGCAGTATTTT
CDR3 protein: CASTRSGTDTQYF